Following are 8 T cell receptor beta chains from one sample sequenced in a study of cytomegalovirus exposure and HLA in healthy donors. Vbeta (60) and Jbeta (13) primers were used in the PCR. Measured with immunoSEQ multiplex PCR; TCRdb has only the in-frame clones, and not every one. The data show fewer than 250,000 clones, with roughly 80% seen just once and 15% to 19% held by the top ten. Sequencing used PBMCs. Source of these receptors: a middle-aged man in good health and CMV-seronegative.

This clone has more than one count but fewer than ten. This rearrangement joins TRBV5-1 to TRBJ2-7; TRBD2 might be the D (6 bases). CDR1 is SGHRS and CDR2 is YFSETQ in the germline V gene. The CDR3 runs to 13 residues. V was pared by 4 bases and J by 1 base, with 9 bases between. The CDR3 region is CASSTGGSYEQYF. The CDR3 nucleotides read TGCGCCAGCAGCACCGGAGGGTCCTACGAGCAGTACTTC.

As concerns this clone: The sample holds other DNA sequences that translate to the same CDR3. The chain carries TRBV4-1 and TRBJ2-5; no clear D. The V gene's germline CDR1 is MGHRA and CDR2 YSYEKL. With 0 bases removed from V and 5 bases from J, the gap between germline ends came to 4 bases. The CDR3 has 12 amino acids. The CDR3: CASSQDRETQYF. CDR3 bases: TGCGCCAGCAGCCAAGATCGGGAGACCCAGTACTTC.

The CDR3 nucleotides are TGCGCCAGCAGCCAAGATCAGGGGGACAGCTTCTATGGCTACACCTTC. It is translated as CASSQDQGDSFYGYTF. This chain connects TRBV4-3 to TRBJ1-2; 7 bases line up with TRBD1. V lost 0 bases to trimming and J lost 4 bases; unmatched junction nucleotides: 8. The CDR3 contains 16 residues. CDR1 is LGHNA, CDR2 YSLEER, per germline.

CDR3 coding DNA: TGTGCCAGCAGCTTGGAAGCGGGGGGGTGGAATGAGCAGTTCTTC. This translates into CASSLEAGGWNEQFF. The V gene is TRBV5-6, the J gene TRBJ2-1; 10 nucleotides line up with TRBD2. Germline V gene data show CDR1 as SGHDT and CDR2 as YYEEEE. V shed 0 bases and J 7 bases; nucleotides not matched to a gene: 4. The CDR3 is 15 residues long.

The rearrangement joins TRBV7-2 to TRBJ1-2; 11 positions match TRBD1. V shed 1 base, J shed 4 bases, and the junction held 2 bases outside the gene matches. The CDR3 has 15 residues. Germline CDR1 is SGHTA and CDR2 is FQGNSA. CDR3 residues: CASSLDGTGGYGYTF. The CDR3 DNA follows: TGTGCCAGCAGCTTAGACGGGACAGGGGGCTATGGCTACACCTTC.

This clone was seen a handful of times. J is TRBJ2-7 and V is TRBV5-6; D gene uncertain. This CDR3 has 13 amino acids. Trimming removed 3 bases from V and 0 bases from J, with 7 bases in between. Germline CDR1 SGHDT, CDR2 YYEEEE. The CDR3 sequence is CASSSLGSYEQYF. Written as DNA, the CDR3 is TGTGCCAGCAGCTCCCTCGGCTCCTACGAGCAGTACTTC. Together with reference TRBV5-6 and TRBJ2-7, the CDR3 gives the full variable domain: DAGVTQSPTHLIKTRGQQVTLRCSPKSGHDTVSWYQQALGQGPQFIFQYYEEEERQRGNFPDRFSGHQFPNYSSELNVNALLLGDSALYLCASSSLGSYEQYFGPGTRLTVT.

There are a few counts of this clone. The CDR3 sequence: CASSPAGQNYNEQFF. CDR3 DNA sequence: TGTGCCAGCAGCCCCGCGGGACAGAATTACAATGAGCAGTTCTTC. The chain employs TRBV28 and TRBJ2-1; TRBD1 might be the D (7 bases). The V gene's germline CDR1 is MDHEN and CDR2 SYDVKM. With 6 bases removed from V and 4 bases from J, the gap between germline ends came to 16 bases. This CDR3 region has 15 residues. Full variable domain (outside the CDR3, taken from reference TRBV28 and TRBJ2-1): DVKVTQSSRYLVKRTGEKVFLECVQDMDHENMFWYRQDPGLGLRLIYFSYDVKMKEKGDIPEGYSVSREKKERFSLILESASTNQTSMYLCASSPAGQNYNEQFFGPGTRLTVL.

This clone was detected a few times. The chain is built from TRBV10-3 and TRBJ2-7; 7 nucleotides match TRBD1. The CDR3 runs 15 residues. Looked up from germline, CDR1 is ENHRY and CDR2 is SYGVKD. With V trimmed by 4 bases and J by 0 bases, 6 bases remained unmatched. The chain's CDR3 is CAISAQGEFSYEQYF. The CDR3 nucleotides are TGTGCCATCAGTGCTCAGGGGGAATTCTCCTACGAGCAGTACTTC.